A single sample gave rise to the 17 T cell receptor beta chains below, sequenced in a study of cytomegalovirus exposure and HLA in healthy donors. The PCR was carried out with 60 Vbeta primers and 13 Jbeta primers. Profiled with immunoSEQ multiplex PCR; TCRdb holds only in-frame clones, not every one. Among over 130,000 clones listed, over 75% were seen once. Source material: PBMCs. The receptors originated from a male donor in good health and CMV-seronegative.

This chain connects TRBV7-8 to TRBJ1-2; D is undetermined. The germline V and J ends were trimmed by 1 base and 7 bases, with 13 bases remaining between them. Germline V gene data show CDR1 as SGHVS and CDR2 as FQNEAQ. The CDR3 has 14 residues. Here the CDR3 reads CASSLVGRAGGYTF. CDR3 sequence (DNA): TGTGCCAGCAGCTTAGTAGGGAGGGCGGGTGGCTACACCTTC.

The chain joins TRBV7-9 to TRBJ2-1, with TRBD2 matching over 7 bases. The CDR3 has 16 residues. Germline values: CDR1 SEHNR, CDR2 FQNEAQ (reference sequence). With V trimmed by 0 bases and J by 3 bases, 5 bases remained unmatched. The CDR3 region has the DNA TGTGCCAGCAGCTTAGCGGCGGGAGTACACTACAATGAGCAGTTCTTC. It specifies CASSLAAGVHYNEQFF.

The chain has TRBV7-9 and TRBJ1-3; D not resolved. Trimming removed 2 bases at V and 0 bases at J, with 5 bases between. This CDR3 has 14 residues. The germline gives CDR1 SEHNR, CDR2 FQNEAQ (reference sequence). The CDR3 here is CASSLLYSGNTIYF. The CDR3 bases are TGTGCCAGCAGCTTACTCTACTCTGGAAACACCATATATTTT.

This chain links TRBV7-6 with TRBJ2-3; tentatively, D is TRBD2 (5 bases). The CDR3 spans 12 residues. Germline V gene lookup returns CDR1 SGHVS and CDR2 FNYEAQ. V lost 4 bases to trimming and J lost 8 bases, with 10 bases between them. The CDR3: CASSSSAGTQYF. The CDR3 DNA follows: TGTGCCAGCAGCTCCTCGGCGGGTACGCAGTATTTT.

This clone was seen just once. The chain couples TRBV5-4 to TRBJ1-2; no firm D call. Germline V gene sequence: CDR1 SGHNT, CDR2 YYREEE (reference sequence). CDR3 size: 13 residues. With 4 bases removed from V and 4 bases from J, the gap between germline ends came to 11 bases. As DNA, the CDR3 is TGTGCCAGCAGCGCTCCCCAGGCCTATGGCTACACCTTC. This sequence encodes CASSAPQAYGYTF.

The chain recombines TRBV19 with TRBJ2-2, with unresolved D. CDR3 length: 14 amino acids. Germline CDR1 reads LNHDA; CDR2 reads SQIVND (reference sequence). V lost 1 base and J lost 2, with 5 bases in between. This chain's CDR3 is CASSIAGNTGELFF. CDR3 DNA: TGTGCCAGTAGTATAGCAGGAAACACCGGGGAGCTGTTTTTT.

The chain recombines TRBV6-5 with TRBJ1-2, with 11 nucleotides matching TRBD1. The trim removed 0 bases at V and 4 bases at J, leaving 4 bases unmatched. Germline V gene data show CDR1 as MNHEY and CDR2 as SVGAGI. This CDR3 contains 16 residues. This CDR3 is CASSYSIGTGGYGYTF. The CDR3 DNA reads TGTGCCAGCAGTTACTCGATCGGGACAGGGGGCTATGGCTACACCTTC.

V gene TRBV7-2 combines with J gene TRBJ1-1; possibly TRBD1 for D (5 bases). The CDR3 is 13 residues long. V dropped 4 bases and J dropped 3 bases, with 9 bases sitting between them. Germline V lookup: CDR1 SGHTA, CDR2 FQGNSA. The CDR3, as DNA: TGTGCCAGCAGCTCAGCGGGGCACACTGAAGCTTTCTTT. Translation gives CASSSAGHTEAFF.

The V and J genes are TRBV4-1 and TRBJ2-1; 12 nucleotides line up with TRBD1. This CDR3 region has 17 residues. Trimming took 0 bases from V and 8 from J; bases not matched to a gene: 8. In germline, CDR1 is MGHRA, CDR2 YSYEKL. CDR3 in DNA: TGCGCCAGCAGCCAAGAAGTCTTAGGGACAGGGGGCTATGAGCAGTTCTTC. This encodes CASSQEVLGTGGYEQFF.

This chain joins TRBV6-4 and TRBJ2-7; D perhaps matches TRBD2 (5 bases). CDR3 length: 15 residues. CDR1 and CDR2 from the germline V gene are MRHNA and SNTAGT. V was cut by 6 bases and J by 0 bases, with 15 bases left in between. For the CDR3, the DNA is TGTGCCAGCAGGTGCAGACGAGCGGACTCCTACGAGCAGTACTTC. Residues: CASRCRRADSYEQYF.

This clone was recorded once. CDR3 coding DNA: TGTGCCAGCAGCGCCGGGTCGGCCTTCTACAATGAGCAGTTCTTC. This codes for CASSAGSAFYNEQFF. The chain joins TRBV7-2 to TRBJ2-1; D is ambiguous. The germline CDR1 and CDR2 sequences are SGHTA and FQGNSA. The CDR3 totals 15 residues. Deletions cut 5 bases from V and 3 bases from J, with 14 bases between.

The chain recombines TRBV27 with TRBJ2-7, with 8 bases identical to TRBD2. The germline CDR1 and CDR2 sequences are MNHEY and SMNVEV (reference sequence). V dropped 7 bases and J dropped 3; count of bases not matched to a gene: 8. CDR3 length: 14 amino acids. CDR3 sequence reads: CASTPSGTSYEQYF. CDR3 nucleotides: TGTGCCAGCACTCCATCCGGGACTAGCTACGAGCAGTACTTC.

The chain carries TRBV30 and TRBJ2-3; D gene unclear. The germline CDR1 and CDR2 sequences are GTSNPN and SVGIG (reference sequence). The CDR3 extends over 13 amino acids. V lost 2 bases and J 0 bases, leaving 6 bases between the germline ends. CDR3: CAWSISSTDTQYF. The CDR3 nucleotides are TGTGCCTGGAGTATTAGCAGCACAGATACGCAGTATTTT.

This clone was observed a few times. V usage is TRBV28 and J usage is TRBJ2-2; D is perhaps TRBD1 (5 bases). This CDR3 region has 16 residues. Germline V CDR1 and CDR2: MDHEN, SYDVKM. V lost 8 bases and J lost 2, with 18 bases in between. The CDR3 reads CASESIQTANTGELFF. DNA for the CDR3: TGTGCCAGCGAGTCGATACAGACAGCTAACACCGGGGAGCTGTTTTTT.

The chain carries TRBV7-2 and TRBJ2-5; 11 nucleotides agree with TRBD2. Germline assignment: CDR1 SGHTA and CDR2 FQGNSA. Trimming cost V 5 bases and J 2 bases; bases outside gene matches: 4. This CDR3 region has 15 residues. The CDR3 protein is CASSPGLAGQETQYF. In nucleotides, the CDR3 is TGTGCCAGCAGCCCCGGACTAGCGGGTCAAGAGACCCAGTACTTC. Based on the CDR3 plus reference TRBV7-2 and TRBJ2-5, the full variable domain is GAGVSQSPSNKVTEKGKDVELRCDPISGHTALYWYRQSLGQGLEFLIYFQGNSAPDKSGLPSDRFSAERTGGSVSTLTIQRTQQEDSAVYLCASSPGLAGQETQYFGPGTRLLVL.

This clone was detected only once. V usage is TRBV4-1 and J usage is TRBJ2-1; 12 bases are a match to TRBD2. The V gene's germline CDR1 is MGHRA and CDR2 YSYEKL. This CDR3 has 18 residues. With 2 bases clipped from V and 9 bases from J, the junction kept 14 bases outside the gene matches. The chain's CDR3 is CASSQMDLGLAGGSEQFF. Written as DNA, the CDR3 is TGCGCCAGCAGCCAAATGGACCTGGGGCTAGCGGGAGGGAGTGAGCAGTTCTTC.

The count of this clone is one. V gene TRBV28 combines with J gene TRBJ2-7; 12 bases are a match to TRBD2. V gave up 7 bases and J gave up 4 bases; unmatched junction bases: 11. This CDR3 has 16 residues. In germline, CDR1 is MDHEN, CDR2 SYDVKM. The CDR3 loop reads CASTPSGRVSRYEQYF. In DNA, the CDR3 is TGTGCCAGCACCCCTAGCGGGAGGGTTAGTCGGTACGAGCAGTACTTC.